Listed below are T cell receptor beta chains from one sample, sequenced in a study of T cell changes during pregnancy in multiple sclerosis. Sequencing was performed with immunoSEQ multiplex PCR; in TCRdb, only in-frame clones are kept and a portion is missing. The table shows just under 45,000 clones, with approximately 96% occurring only once. Sequences were derived from peripheral blood, sampled in the second trimester of pregnancy. The receptors derive from a female donor with multiple sclerosis, enrolled in a pregnancy study. Each CDR3 is given with its conserved first and last residue.

CDR3aa | j_gene | v_gene
CASSLEGVTNEKLFF | TRBJ1-4 | TRBV5-5
CASSQTGSSDTQYF | TRBJ2-3 | TRBV7-3
CASRGGLASETQYF | TRBJ2-5 | TRBV2
CASSFHRGLETQYF | TRBJ2-5 | TRBV5-4
CASSSVKQGWTGELFF | TRBJ2-2 | TRBV11-2
CASSLGGGPRETQYF | TRBJ2-5 | TRBV7-9
CASSLERGSNQPQHF | TRBJ1-5 | TRBV7-2
CASAPSNYGYTF | TRBJ1-2 | TRBV19
CASSQDRWAQGANYGYTF | TRBJ1-2 | TRBV4-3
CASRADRKTYEQYF | TRBJ2-7 | TRBV6-5
CASGKAGRDEKLFF | TRBJ1-4 | TRBV12-5
CASRLSGATNEQFF | TRBJ2-1 | TRBV14
CASSKGQGLSPLHF | TRBJ1-6 | TRBV10-1
CASSDVPRGEQYF | TRBJ2-7 | TRBV2
CASSPRGGGSGAEGEQFF | TRBJ2-1 | TRBV19
CASQSGTKNIQYF | TRBJ2-4 | TRBV19
CASRTGGTEAFF | TRBJ1-1 | TRBV27
CASQVPSLNTEAFF | TRBJ1-1 | TRBV6-1
CASKISGRAVQTQYF | TRBJ2-5 | TRBV6-5
CASSPRINYNSPLHF | TRBJ1-6 | TRBV27
CSVEYRQGWETQYF | TRBJ2-5 | TRBV29-1
CASSRGAGGTDTQYF | TRBJ2-3 | TRBV19
CASSLDMGLGEYNEQFF | TRBJ2-1 | TRBV11-2
CASSLVQSYGYTF | TRBJ1-2 | TRBV7-2
CASNPQGIAYEQYF | TRBJ2-7 | TRBV10-2
CASSQSPKWAEPTEAFF | TRBJ1-1 | TRBV23-1
CASSAIQGEGYGYTF | TRBJ1-2 | TRBV7-3
CASSDPGQGLSYEQYF | TRBJ2-7 | TRBV2
CASSFGPRGQNTGELFF | TRBJ2-2 | TRBV11-3
CASSSGTAIYNEQFF | TRBJ2-1 | TRBV5-1
CASSPWRGQNSPLHF | TRBJ1-6 | TRBV6-5
CASSEFPLDFYGYTF | TRBJ1-2 | TRBV6-1
CASSLRAGGSYEQYF | TRBJ2-7 | TRBV7-9
CATSPQRGTGELFF | TRBJ2-2 | TRBV15
CASSAGTSGRGEQYF | TRBJ2-7 | TRBV5-1
CASSLEEYTEAFF | TRBJ1-1 | TRBV11-3
CASSIPHDSSTDTQYF | TRBJ2-3 | TRBV19
CATQGGPHMVGANVLTF | TRBJ2-6 | TRBV2